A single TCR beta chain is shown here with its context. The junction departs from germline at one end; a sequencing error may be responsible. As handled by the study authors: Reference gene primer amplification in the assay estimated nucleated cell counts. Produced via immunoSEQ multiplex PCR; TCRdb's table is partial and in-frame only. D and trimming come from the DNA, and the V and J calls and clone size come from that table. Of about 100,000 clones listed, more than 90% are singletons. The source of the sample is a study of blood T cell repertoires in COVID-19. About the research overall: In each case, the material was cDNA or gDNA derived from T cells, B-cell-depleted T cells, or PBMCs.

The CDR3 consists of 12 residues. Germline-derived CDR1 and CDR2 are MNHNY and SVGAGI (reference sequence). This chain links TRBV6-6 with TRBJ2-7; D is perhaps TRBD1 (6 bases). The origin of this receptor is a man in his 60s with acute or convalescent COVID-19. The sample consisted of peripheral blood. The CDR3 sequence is CASSTPPYEQGF. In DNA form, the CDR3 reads TGTGCCAGCAGTACCCCTCCCTACGAGCAGGGGTTC.